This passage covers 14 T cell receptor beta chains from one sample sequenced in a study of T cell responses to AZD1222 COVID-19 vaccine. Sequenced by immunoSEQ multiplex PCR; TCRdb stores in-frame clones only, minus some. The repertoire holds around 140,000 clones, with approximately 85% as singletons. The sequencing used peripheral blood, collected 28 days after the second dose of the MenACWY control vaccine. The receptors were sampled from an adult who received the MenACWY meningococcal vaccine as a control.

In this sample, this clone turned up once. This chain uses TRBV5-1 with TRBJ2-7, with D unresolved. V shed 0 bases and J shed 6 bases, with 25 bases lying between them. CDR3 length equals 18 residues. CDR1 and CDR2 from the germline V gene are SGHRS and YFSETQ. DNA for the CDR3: TGCGCCAGCAGCTTGGGTTCTCCCGGGTGTTTCGGGTGGGGCGAGCAGTACGTC. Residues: CASSLGSPGCFGWGEQYV.

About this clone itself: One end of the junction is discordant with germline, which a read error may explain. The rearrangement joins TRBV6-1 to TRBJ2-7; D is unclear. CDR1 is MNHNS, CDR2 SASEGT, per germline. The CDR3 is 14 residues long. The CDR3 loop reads CASNERHESYEQYF. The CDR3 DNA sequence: TGTGCCAGCAATGAAAGACACGAATCCTACGAGCAGTACTTC.

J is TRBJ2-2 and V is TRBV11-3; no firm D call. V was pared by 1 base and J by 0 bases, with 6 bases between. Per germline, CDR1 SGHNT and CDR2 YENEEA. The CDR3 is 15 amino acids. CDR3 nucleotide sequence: TGTGCCAGCAGCTTAGGACTGGCGAACACCGGGGAGCTGTTTTTT. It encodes CASSLGLANTGELFF. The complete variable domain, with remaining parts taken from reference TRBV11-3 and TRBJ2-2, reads EAGVVQSPRYKIIEKKQPVAFWCNPISGHNTLYWYLQNLGQGPELLIRYENEEAVDDSQLPKDRFSAERLKGVDSTLKIQPAELGDSAVYLCASSLGLANTGELFFGEGSRLTVL.

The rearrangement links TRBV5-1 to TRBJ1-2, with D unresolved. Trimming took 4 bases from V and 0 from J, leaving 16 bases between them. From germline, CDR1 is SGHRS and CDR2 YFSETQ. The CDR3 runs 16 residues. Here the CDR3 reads CASSQATQRANYGYTF. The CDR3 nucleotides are TGCGCCAGCAGCCAAGCAACGCAGCGAGCTAACTATGGCTACACCTTC.

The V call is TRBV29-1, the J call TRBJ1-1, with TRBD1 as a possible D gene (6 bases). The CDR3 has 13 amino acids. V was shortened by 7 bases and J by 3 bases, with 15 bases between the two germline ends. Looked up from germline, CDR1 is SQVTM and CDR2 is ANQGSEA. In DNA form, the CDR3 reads TGCAGCGCCCCCGGACAGAGGGACACTGAAGCTTTCTTT. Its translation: CSAPGQRDTEAFF.

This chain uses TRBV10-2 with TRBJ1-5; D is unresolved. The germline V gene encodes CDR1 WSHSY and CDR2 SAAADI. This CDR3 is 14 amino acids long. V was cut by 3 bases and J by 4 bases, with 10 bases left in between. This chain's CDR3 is CASSDRAENQPQHF. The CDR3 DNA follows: TGCGCCAGCAGTGATAGGGCAGAGAATCAGCCCCAGCATTTT.

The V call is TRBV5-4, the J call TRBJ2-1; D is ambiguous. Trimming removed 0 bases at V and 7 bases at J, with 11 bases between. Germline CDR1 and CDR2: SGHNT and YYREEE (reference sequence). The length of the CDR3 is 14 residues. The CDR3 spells CASSLEGQSNEQFF. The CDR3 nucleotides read TGTGCCAGCAGCTTGGAGGGTCAGAGTAATGAGCAGTTCTTC.

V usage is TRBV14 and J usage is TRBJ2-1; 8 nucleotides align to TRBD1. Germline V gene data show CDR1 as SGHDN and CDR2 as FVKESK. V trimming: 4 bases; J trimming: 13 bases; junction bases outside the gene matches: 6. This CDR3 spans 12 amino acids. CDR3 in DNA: TGTGCCAGCAGCCTGACAGGGGAGGTTCAGTTCTTC. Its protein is CASSLTGEVQFF. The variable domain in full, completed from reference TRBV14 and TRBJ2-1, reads EAGVTQFPSHSVIEKGQTVTLRCDPISGHDNLYWYRRVMGKEIKFLLHFVKESKQDESGMPNNRFLAERTGGTYSTLKVQPAELEDSGVYFCASSLTGEVQFFGPGTRLTVL.

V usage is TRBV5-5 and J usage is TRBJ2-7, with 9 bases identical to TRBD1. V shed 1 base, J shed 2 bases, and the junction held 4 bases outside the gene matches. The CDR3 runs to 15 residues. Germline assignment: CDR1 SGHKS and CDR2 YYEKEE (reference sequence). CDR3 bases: TGTGCCAGCAGCTTGACCGGGACAGGGCCCTACGAGCAGTACTTC. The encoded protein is CASSLTGTGPYEQYF.

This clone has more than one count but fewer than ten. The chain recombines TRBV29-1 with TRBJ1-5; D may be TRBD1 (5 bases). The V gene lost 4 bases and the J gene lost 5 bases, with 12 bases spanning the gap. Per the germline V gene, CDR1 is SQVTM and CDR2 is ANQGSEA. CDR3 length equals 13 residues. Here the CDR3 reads CSVAAGFDQPQHF. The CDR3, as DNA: TGCAGCGTTGCGGCAGGGTTTGATCAGCCCCAGCATTTT.

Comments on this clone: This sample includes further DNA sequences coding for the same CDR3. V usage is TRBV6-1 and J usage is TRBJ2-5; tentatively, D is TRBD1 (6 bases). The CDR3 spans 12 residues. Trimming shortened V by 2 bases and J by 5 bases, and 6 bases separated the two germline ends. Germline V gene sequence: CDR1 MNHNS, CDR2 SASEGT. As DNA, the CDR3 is TGTGCCAGCAGTGAAAGGGGGGAGACCCAGTACTTC. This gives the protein CASSERGETQYF.

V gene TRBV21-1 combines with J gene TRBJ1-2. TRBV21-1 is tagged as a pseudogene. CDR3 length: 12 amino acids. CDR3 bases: TGTGCCAGTCCGTGGGGTCTCTATGGCTACACCTTC. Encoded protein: CASPWGLYGYTF.

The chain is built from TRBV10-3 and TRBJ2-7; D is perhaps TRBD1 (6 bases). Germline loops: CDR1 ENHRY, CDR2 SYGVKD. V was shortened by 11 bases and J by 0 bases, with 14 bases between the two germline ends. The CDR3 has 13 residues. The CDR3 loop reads CASQRQASYEQYF. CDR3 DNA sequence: TGTGCCTCTCAAAGACAGGCCTCCTACGAGCAGTACTTC.

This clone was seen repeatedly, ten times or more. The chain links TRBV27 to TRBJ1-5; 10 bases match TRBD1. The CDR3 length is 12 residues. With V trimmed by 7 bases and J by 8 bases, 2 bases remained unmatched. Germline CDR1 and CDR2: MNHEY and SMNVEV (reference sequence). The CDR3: CASKTGGKPQHF. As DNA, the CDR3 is TGTGCCAGCAAGACAGGGGGCAAGCCCCAGCATTTT.